Below, 13 T cell receptor beta chains from the same sample are listed, as sequenced in a study of monozygotic twins with inflammatory bowel disease. From the 5' RACE reads, TCRdb lists one entry per CDR3 protein and no DNA. The sample totals a few hundred thousand distinct CDR3 sequences. The sample consisted of blood. These receptors originate from a human donor with ulcerative colitis or Crohn's disease, or a healthy co-twin of an affected twin (not recorded which).

The chain uses TRBV30 and TRBJ2-7; TCRdb lists TRBD2, though no DNA is available to test this call. The CDR3 consists of 17 residues. CDR1 is GTSNPN and CDR2 is SVGIG in the germline V gene (reference sequence). The CDR3 sequence is CAWSVLRLAGLSYEQYF.

The V and J genes are TRBV11-2 and TRBJ1-1; the D call of TRBD1 rests on TCRdb alone, since no DNA is present to check it. The CDR3 sequence is 16 residues long. Germline V gene data show CDR1 as SGHAT and CDR2 as FQNNGV. CDR3 residues: CASSLKRGPMNTEAFF.

V and J are TRBV6-1 and TRBJ2-2; lacking DNA, the TRBD1 call made by TCRdb goes unchecked. Germline values: CDR1 MNHNS, CDR2 SASEGT. CDR3 size: 17 residues. CDR3 in amino acids: CATRPPYRDFYTGELFF.

This chain uses TRBV6-5 with TRBJ2-1; the D call of TRBD2 rests on TCRdb alone, since no DNA is present to check it. The CDR3 length is 13 residues. Germline-derived CDR1 and CDR2 are MNHEY and SVGAGI. This CDR3 is CASSSQREGEQFF.

This chain joins TRBV7-6 and TRBJ2-3; there is no DNA to check the TCRdb D call of TRBD1. CDR3 length equals 17 residues. The germline gives CDR1 SGHVS, CDR2 FNYEAQ. The CDR3 loop is CASSLGVMGTGSDTQYF.

The V and J genes are TRBV27 and TRBJ1-6; TCRdb names TRBD1, which stays unverified in the absence of DNA. There are 14 residues in the CDR3. Germline-derived CDR1 and CDR2 are MNHEY and SMNVEV (reference sequence). The CDR3 here is CASSRDRSNSPLHF.

This chain joins TRBV5-1 and TRBJ2-3; TCRdb returns TRBD2, unconfirmable since there is no DNA. This CDR3 is built from 13 residues. Germline CDR1 SGHRS, CDR2 YFSETQ. The chain's CDR3 is CASSEGLPDTQYF.

The chain links TRBV2 to TRBJ1-5; TCRdb lists TRBD1, though no DNA is available to test this call. CDR1 is SNHLY and CDR2 is FYNNEI in the germline V gene. The CDR3 sequence is 14 residues long. CDR3 residues: CASSDPGSNQPQHF.

The chain links TRBV18 to TRBJ2-7; TCRdb indicates TRBD1, and absent DNA this call remains unverified. Germline CDR1 and CDR2: KGHSH and LQKENI. This CDR3 is 15 amino acids long. CDR3 sequence: CASSPNPGQALEQYF.

The chain combines TRBV7-2 with TRBJ1-2. There are 13 residues in the CDR3. CDR1 SGHTA and CDR2 FQGNSA come from the germline V gene. CDR3 loop: CASSSTVADGYTF.

The V and J genes are TRBV7-2 and TRBJ2-1; TCRdb outputs TRBD2, but without DNA this stays unchecked. CDR3 size: 17 residues. CDR1 is SGHTA, CDR2 FQGNSA, per germline. CDR3 loop: CASSLGMGRAAYNEQFF.

This chain uses TRBV5-1 with TRBJ2-5; the TCRdb D gene call, TRBD1, has no DNA to confirm it. The germline V gene encodes CDR1 SGHRS and CDR2 YFSETQ. The CDR3 extends over 14 amino acids. The CDR3 reads CASSLLRAEETQYF.

The genes are TRBV20-1 and TRBJ2-3; TCRdb calls TRBD1, which cannot be checked without DNA. CDR3 size: 14 residues. Per the germline V gene, CDR1 is DFQATT and CDR2 is SNEGSKA (reference sequence). The CDR3 protein is CSARGTLGTDTQYF.